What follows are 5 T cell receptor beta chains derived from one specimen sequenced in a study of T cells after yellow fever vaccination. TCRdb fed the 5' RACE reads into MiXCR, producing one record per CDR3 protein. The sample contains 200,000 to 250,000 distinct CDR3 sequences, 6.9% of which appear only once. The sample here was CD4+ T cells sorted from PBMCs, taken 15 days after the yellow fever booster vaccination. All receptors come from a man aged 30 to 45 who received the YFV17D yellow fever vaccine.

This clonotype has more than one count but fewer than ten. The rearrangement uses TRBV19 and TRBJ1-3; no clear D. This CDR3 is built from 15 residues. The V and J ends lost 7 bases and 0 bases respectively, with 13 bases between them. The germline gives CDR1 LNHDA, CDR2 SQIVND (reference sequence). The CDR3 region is CASISREYSGNTIYF. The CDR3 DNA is TGTGCCAGTATTTCCCGGGAGTACTCTGGAAACACCATATATTTT.

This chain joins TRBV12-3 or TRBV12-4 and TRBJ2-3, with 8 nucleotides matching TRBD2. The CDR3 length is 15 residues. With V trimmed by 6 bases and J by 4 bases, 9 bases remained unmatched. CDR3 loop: CASSPRAGVADTQYF. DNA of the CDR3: TGTGCCAGCAGCCCACGAGCGGGAGTCGCAGATACGCAGTATTTT.

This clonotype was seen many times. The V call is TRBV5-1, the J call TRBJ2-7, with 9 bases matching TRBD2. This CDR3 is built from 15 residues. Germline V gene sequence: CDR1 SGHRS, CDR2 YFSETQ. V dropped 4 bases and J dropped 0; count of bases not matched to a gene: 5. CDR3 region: CASSGPSGNSYEQYF. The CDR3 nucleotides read TGCGCCAGCAGCGGTCCTAGCGGGAACTCCTACGAGCAGTACTTC.

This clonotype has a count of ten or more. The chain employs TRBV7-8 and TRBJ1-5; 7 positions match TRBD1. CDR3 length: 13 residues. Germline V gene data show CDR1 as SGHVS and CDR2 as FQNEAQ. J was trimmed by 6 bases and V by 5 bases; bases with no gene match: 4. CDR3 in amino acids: CASSQDRAQPQHF. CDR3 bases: TGTGCCAGCAGCCAAGACAGGGCTCAGCCCCAGCATTTT.

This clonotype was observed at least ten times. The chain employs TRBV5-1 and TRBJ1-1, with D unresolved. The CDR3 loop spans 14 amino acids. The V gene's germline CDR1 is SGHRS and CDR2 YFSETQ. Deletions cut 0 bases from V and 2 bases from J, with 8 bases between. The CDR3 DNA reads TGCGCCAGCAGCTTGGCTGGTGGAAACACTGAAGCTTTCTTT. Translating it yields CASSLAGGNTEAFF.